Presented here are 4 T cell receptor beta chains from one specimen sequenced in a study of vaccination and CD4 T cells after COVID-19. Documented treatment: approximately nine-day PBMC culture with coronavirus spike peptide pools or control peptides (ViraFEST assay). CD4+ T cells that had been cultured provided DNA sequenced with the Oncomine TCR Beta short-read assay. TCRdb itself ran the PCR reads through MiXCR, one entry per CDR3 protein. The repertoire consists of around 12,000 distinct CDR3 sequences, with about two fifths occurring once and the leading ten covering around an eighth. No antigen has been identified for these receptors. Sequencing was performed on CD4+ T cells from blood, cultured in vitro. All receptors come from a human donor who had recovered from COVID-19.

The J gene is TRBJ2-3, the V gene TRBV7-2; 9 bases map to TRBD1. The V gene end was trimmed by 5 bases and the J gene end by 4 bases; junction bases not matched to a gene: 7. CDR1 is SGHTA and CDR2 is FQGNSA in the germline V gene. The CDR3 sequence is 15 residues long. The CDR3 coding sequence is TGTGCCAGCAGCCCGGACAGGGGACCCCCAGATACGCAGTATTTT. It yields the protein CASSPDRGPPDTQYF.

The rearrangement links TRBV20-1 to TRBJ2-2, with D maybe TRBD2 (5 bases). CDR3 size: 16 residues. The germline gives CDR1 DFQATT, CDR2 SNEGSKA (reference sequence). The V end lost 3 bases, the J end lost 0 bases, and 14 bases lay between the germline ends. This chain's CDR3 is CSARAAGGANTGELFF. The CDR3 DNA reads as TGCAGTGCTAGGGCCGCGGGCGGCGCGAACACCGGGGAGCTGTTTTTT.

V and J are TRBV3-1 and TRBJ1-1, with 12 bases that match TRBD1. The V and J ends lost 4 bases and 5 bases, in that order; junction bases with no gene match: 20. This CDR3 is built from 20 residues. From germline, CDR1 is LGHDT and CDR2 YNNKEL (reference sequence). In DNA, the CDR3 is TGTGCCAGCAGCCTGTCGGGGGGGACAGGGGGCCCTCATCATGGGACTGAAGCTTTCTTT. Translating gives CASSLSGGTGGPHHGTEAFF.

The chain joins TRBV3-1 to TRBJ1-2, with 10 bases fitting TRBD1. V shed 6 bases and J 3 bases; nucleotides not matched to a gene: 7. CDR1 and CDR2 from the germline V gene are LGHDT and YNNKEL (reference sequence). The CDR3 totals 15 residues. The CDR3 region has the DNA TGTGCCAGCAGACGGTCCGGGACAGGGGACTATGGCTACACCTTC. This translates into CASRRSGTGDYGYTF.